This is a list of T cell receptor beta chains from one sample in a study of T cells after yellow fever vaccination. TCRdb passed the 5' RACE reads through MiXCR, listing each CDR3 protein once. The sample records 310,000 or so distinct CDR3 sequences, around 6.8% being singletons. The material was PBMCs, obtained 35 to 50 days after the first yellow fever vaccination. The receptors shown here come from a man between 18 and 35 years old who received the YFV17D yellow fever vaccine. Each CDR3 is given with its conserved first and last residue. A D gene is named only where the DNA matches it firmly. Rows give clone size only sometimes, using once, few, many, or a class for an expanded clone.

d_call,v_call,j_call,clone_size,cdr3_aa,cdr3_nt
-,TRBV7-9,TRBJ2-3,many,CASSSLAESTDTQYF,TGTGCCAGCAGCTCATTAGCGGAGAGCACAGATACGCAGTATTTT
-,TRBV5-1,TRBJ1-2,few,CASSLSGRDYGYTF,TGCGCCAGCAGCTTGTCAGGCCGGGACTATGGCTACACCTTC
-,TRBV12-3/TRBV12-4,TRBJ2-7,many,CASSQGGPYEQYF,TGTGCCAGCAGTCAGGGGGGGCCCTACGAGCAGTACTTC
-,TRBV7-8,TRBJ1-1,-,CASSLEGNEAFF,TGTGCCAGCAGCTTAGAAGGGAATGAAGCTTTCTTT
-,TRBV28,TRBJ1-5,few,CASSPGQPDSYSNQPQHF,TGTGCCAGCAGCCCCGGACAGCCCGACAGTTATAGCAATCAGCCCCAGCATTTT
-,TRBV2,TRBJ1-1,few,CASSEWGGMTEAFF,TGTGCCAGCAGTGAGTGGGGAGGTATGACTGAAGCTTTCTTT
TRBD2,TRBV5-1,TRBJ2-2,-,CASSLVPGGATGELFF,TGCGCCAGCAGCTTGGTCCCCGGGGGGGCTACCGGGGAGCTGTTTTTT
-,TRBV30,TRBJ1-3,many,CAWSVDFFPPGNTIYF,TGTGCCTGGAGTGTCGACTTTTTCCCTCCTGGAAACACCATATATTTT
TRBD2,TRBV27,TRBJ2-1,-,CASSLGLAGLWEQFF,TGTGCCAGCAGTTTAGGGCTAGCGGGGCTTTGGGAGCAGTTCTTC
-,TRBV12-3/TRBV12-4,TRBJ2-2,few,CASSSEGAGELFF,TGTGCCAGCAGTTCAGAGGGGGCCGGGGAGCTGTTTTTT
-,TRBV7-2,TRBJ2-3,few,CASSSGDTRGTQYF,TGTGCCAGCAGCTCCGGGGACACTCGAGGTACGCAGTATTTT
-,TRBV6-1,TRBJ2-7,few,CASSHGTARYEQYF,TGTGCCAGCAGCCACGGGACGGCACGCTACGAGCAGTACTTC
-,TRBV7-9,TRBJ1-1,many,CASNGAGNTEAFF,TGTGCCAGCAACGGGGCAGGAAACACTGAAGCTTTCTTT
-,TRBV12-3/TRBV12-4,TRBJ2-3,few,CASSPAGPADTQYF,TGTGCCAGCAGCCCGGCCGGCCCCGCAGATACGCAGTATTTT
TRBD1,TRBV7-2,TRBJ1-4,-,CASSLDRGKEKLFF,TGTGCCAGCAGCTTGGACAGGGGGAAAGAAAAACTGTTTTTT
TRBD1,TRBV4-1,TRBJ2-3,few,CASSRGQGFSDTQYF,TGCGCCAGCAGCCGAGGACAGGGGTTTTCAGATACGCAGTATTTT
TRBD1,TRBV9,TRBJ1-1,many,CASSATGETEAFF,TGTGCCAGCAGCGCGACAGGGGAGACTGAAGCTTTCTTT
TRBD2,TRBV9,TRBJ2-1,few,CASSVLSGGLHNEQFF,TGTGCCAGCAGCGTCCTTAGCGGGGGATTGCACAATGAGCAGTTCTTC
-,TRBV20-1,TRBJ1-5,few,CSAPTGGNQPQHF,TGCAGTGCCCCGACAGGAGGAAATCAGCCCCAGCATTTT
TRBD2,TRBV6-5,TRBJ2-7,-,CASSYQRGRTYEQYF,TGTGCCAGCAGTTATCAGCGGGGGAGAACCTACGAGCAGTACTTC
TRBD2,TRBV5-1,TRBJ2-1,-,CASSLESAGSEQFF,TGCGCCAGCAGCTTGGAGTCAGCGGGGAGTGAGCAGTTCTTC
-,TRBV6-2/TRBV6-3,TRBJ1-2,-,CASSYLGQNYGYTF,TGTGCCAGCAGCTACCTCGGCCAGAACTATGGCTACACCTTC
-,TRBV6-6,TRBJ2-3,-,CASSYFPTDTQYF,TGTGCCAGCAGCTACTTCCCCACAGATACGCAGTATTTT
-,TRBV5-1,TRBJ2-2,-,CASHARMELFF,TGCGCCAGCCACGCAAGAATGGAGCTGTTTTTT
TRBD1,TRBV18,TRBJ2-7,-,CASSEGQGVTYEQYF,TGTGCCAGCTCAGAGGGACAGGGGGTAACCTACGAGCAGTACTTC
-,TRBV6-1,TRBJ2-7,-,CASSGRYSYEQYF,TGTGCCAGCAGTGGGAGATATTCATACGAGCAGTACTTC
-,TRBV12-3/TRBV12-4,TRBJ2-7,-,CASSLEYDEQYF,TGTGCCAGCAGCCTAGAGTATGACGAGCAGTACTTC
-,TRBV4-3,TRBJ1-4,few,CASSQDQQGNEKLFF,TGCGCCAGCAGCCAAGATCAACAGGGTAATGAAAAACTGTTTTTT
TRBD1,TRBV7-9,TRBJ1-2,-,CASSPWDSSNYGYTF,TGTGCCAGCAGCCCCTGGGACAGTTCTAACTATGGCTACACCTTC
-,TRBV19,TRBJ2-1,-,CASSIPTAANEQFF,TGTGCCAGTAGTATACCCACAGCCGCCAATGAGCAGTTCTTC
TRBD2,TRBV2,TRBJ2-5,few,CASRDGLAGGETQYF,TGTGCCAGCAGGGACGGACTGGCGGGGGGAGAGACCCAGTACTTC
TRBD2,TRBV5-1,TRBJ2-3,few,CASSPRERGGDTQYF,TGCGCCAGCAGCCCCAGAGAGCGGGGGGGGGATACGCAGTATTTT
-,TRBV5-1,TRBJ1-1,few,CASSLWPSTGRWSDTEAFF,TGCGCCAGCAGCTTGTGGCCTTCGACAGGCAGGTGGTCGGACACTGAAGCTTTCTTT
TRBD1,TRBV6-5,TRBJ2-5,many,CASRGQQETQYF,TGTGCCAGCAGGGGACAGCAAGAGACCCAGTACTTC
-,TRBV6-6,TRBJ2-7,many,CASSFRLYEQYF,TGTGCCAGCAGTTTCCGACTTTACGAGCAGTACTTC
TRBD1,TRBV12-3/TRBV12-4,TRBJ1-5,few,CASSFVKGASNQPQHF,TGTGCCAGCAGTTTCGTAAAGGGGGCGAGCAATCAGCCCCAGCATTTT
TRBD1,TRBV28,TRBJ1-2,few,CASSSPGGGVFGYTF,TGTGCCAGCAGTTCCCCAGGGGGCGGTGTTTTTGGCTACACCTTC